These 21 T cell receptor beta chains originate from one sample sequenced in a study of blood T cell repertoires in COVID-19. Assay used: immunoSEQ multiplex PCR; TCRdb lists only in-frame clones, some missing. The profile shows 60,000 to 65,000 clones, approximately 80% of them singletons. Sequencing was performed on peripheral blood. These TCRs come from a human donor in a cohort sampled during active COVID-19.

With regard to this clone: The junction and the germline gene differ at one end; a read error may be behind it. Other DNA sequences of this sample code for an identical CDR3. The chain carries TRBV7-8 and TRBJ2-1; D uncertain. The germline V gene encodes CDR1 SGHVS and CDR2 FQNEAQ. The CDR3 loop spans 12 amino acids. The CDR3 loop reads CASSPAMNEQFF. The CDR3 nucleotides are TGCGCCAGCAGCCCCGCGATGAATGAGCAGTTCTTC.

The chain combines TRBV11-2 with TRBJ2-3; D might be TRBD1 (6 bases). V was clipped by 1 base and J by 4 bases, with 12 bases between them. Germline CDR1 reads SGHAT; CDR2 reads FQNNGV. CDR3 size: 15 residues. The CDR3 protein is CASSLGGPMADTQYF. CDR3 nucleotide sequence: TGTGCCAGCAGCTTAGGGGGGCCGATGGCAGATACGCAGTATTTT.

This rearrangement joins TRBV7-2 to TRBJ2-1, with 8 bases aligning to TRBD1. V shed 5 bases, J shed 4 bases, and the junction held 4 bases outside the gene matches. The CDR3 is 14 residues long. Looked up from germline, CDR1 is SGHTA and CDR2 is FQGNSA. The CDR3 sequence: CASSGRQGYNEQFF. CDR3 DNA sequence: TGTGCCAGCAGCGGGAGACAGGGGTACAATGAGCAGTTCTTC.

The chain joins TRBV18 to TRBJ1-1, with D tentatively TRBD1 (6 bases). V shed 4 bases and J shed 3 bases, with 12 bases lying between them. This CDR3 comprises 14 residues. In germline, CDR1 is KGHSH, CDR2 LQKENI. The DNA for the CDR3 is TGTGCCAGCTCACGTTGGGGGCTGGACACTGAAGCTTTCTTT. It specifies CASSRWGLDTEAFF. Together with reference TRBV18 and TRBJ1-1, the CDR3 gives the full variable domain: NAGVMQNPRHLVRRRGQEARLRCSPMKGHSHVYWYRQLPEEGLKFMVYLQKENIIDESGMPKERFSAEFPKEGPSILRIQQVVRGDSAAYFCASSRWGLDTEAFFGQGTRLTVV.

The rearrangement joins TRBV7-3 to TRBJ2-1; TRBD2 agrees at 13 bases. In germline, CDR1 is SGHTA, CDR2 FQGTGA. The CDR3 contains 16 residues. After removal of 5 bases from V and 2 bases from J, the junction contained 3 bases not matched to a gene. The CDR3 protein is CASSLGTSGTYNEQFF. CDR3 nucleotides: TGTGCCAGCAGCCTCGGGACTAGCGGGACCTACAATGAGCAGTTCTTC.

This clone was detected a few times. This chain uses TRBV5-5 with TRBJ1-6; D ambiguous. The V gene's germline CDR1 is SGHKS and CDR2 YYEKEE (reference sequence). With 0 bases removed from V and 8 bases from J, the gap between germline ends came to 9 bases. The CDR3 consists of 14 residues. CDR3 DNA sequence: TGTGCCAGCAGCTTGGACCCGGACTATTCACCCCTCCACTTT. Encoded protein: CASSLDPDYSPLHF.

The chain links TRBV10-3 to TRBJ2-1; possibly TRBD2 for D (6 bases). Germline V gene lookup returns CDR1 ENHRY and CDR2 SYGVKD. This CDR3 is 15 amino acids long. V was trimmed by 3 bases and J by 9 bases, leaving 18 bases between them. The CDR3 bases are TGTGCCATCAGTGACAAAACGGGGGTTATGAGTGAGCAGTTCTTC. Translating it yields CAISDKTGVMSEQFF.

The sample holds a few counts of this clone. The chain is built from TRBV6-5 and TRBJ1-4, with D maybe TRBD1 (6 bases). Germline V CDR1 and CDR2: MNHEY, SVGAGI. The CDR3 spans 13 residues. The V and J ends lost 5 bases and 10 bases respectively, with 14 bases between them. The CDR3 here is CASSPGGGGKLFF. CDR3 DNA sequence: TGTGCCAGCAGTCCTGGGGGGGGCGGAAAACTGTTTTTT.

The V call is TRBV27, the J call TRBJ1-1; D is ambiguous. V was clipped by 2 bases and J by 5 bases, with 6 bases between them. The CDR3 is made up of 12 amino acids. Germline values: CDR1 MNHEY, CDR2 SMNVEV (reference sequence). The CDR3 nucleotides are TGTGCCAGCAGTTTACGGGGTACTGAAGCTTTCTTT. This sequence encodes CASSLRGTEAFF.

J is TRBJ2-2 and V is TRBV10-3; 9 bases map to TRBD1. After removal of 2 bases from V and 6 bases from J, the junction contained 1 base not matched to a gene. This CDR3 is built from 14 residues. Per germline, CDR1 ENHRY and CDR2 SYGVKD. The CDR3 DNA reads TGTGCCATCAGTGAGGACAGGGGGGCCGGGGAGCTGTTTTTT. Amino acid sequence: CAISEDRGAGELFF.

V usage is TRBV4-1 and J usage is TRBJ1-6, with 9 bases fitting TRBD1. The germline CDR1 and CDR2 sequences are MGHRA and YSYEKL. The CDR3 totals 15 residues. V dropped 0 bases and J dropped 10; count of bases not matched to a gene: 4. CDR3 amino acids: CASSQDGTGTSPLHF. In DNA form, the CDR3 reads TGCGCCAGCAGCCAAGATGGGACAGGGACCTCACCCCTCCACTTT.

The chain is built from TRBV4-3 and TRBJ2-1; D may be TRBD2 (5 bases). This CDR3 is built from 17 residues. The V end was cut by 1 base, the J end by 0 bases, with 13 bases between. Germline values: CDR1 LGHNA, CDR2 YSLEER. For the CDR3, the DNA is TGCGCCAGCAGCCAAGGTGTGACGGGGAGCTCCTACAATGAGCAGTTCTTC. Its protein is CASSQGVTGSSYNEQFF.

The V and J genes are TRBV12-3 or TRBV12-4 and TRBJ2-1; D gene uncertain. The CDR3 runs 11 residues. The V gene lost 6 bases and the J gene lost 4 bases, with 4 bases spanning the gap. CDR3 residues: CASRQYNEQFF. As DNA, the CDR3 is TGTGCCAGCAGACAGTACAATGAGCAGTTCTTC.

The CDR3 DNA sequence: TGTGCCACCCGTACGGTTTACAGGGGAACATCTGGAAACACCATATATTTT. Translation: CATRTVYRGTSGNTIYF. The chain joins TRBV28 to TRBJ1-3; TRBD1 matches 7 bases. Germline CDR1 MDHEN, CDR2 SYDVKM. The CDR3 runs 17 residues. With 10 bases clipped from V and 1 base from J, the junction kept 16 bases outside the gene matches.

The J gene is TRBJ2-3, the V gene TRBV30, with 8 nucleotides matching TRBD1. CDR1 is GTSNPN, CDR2 SVGIG, per germline (reference sequence). This CDR3 spans 14 amino acids. With V trimmed by 4 bases and J by 5 bases, 8 bases remained unmatched. Here the CDR3 reads CAWTSTGGLDTQYF. In nucleotides, the CDR3 is TGTGCCTGGACCTCTACAGGGGGGTTAGATACGCAGTATTTT.

This chain uses TRBV2 with TRBJ2-3, with TRBD2 identical over 10 bases. Germline-derived CDR1 and CDR2 are SNHLY and FYNNEI. The ends lost 7 bases at V and 5 bases at J; junction bases unmatched: 0. CDR3 size: 12 residues. CDR3 DNA: TGTGCCAGCACTAGCGGGAGAGATACGCAGTATTTT. It yields the protein CASTSGRDTQYF.

The chain carries TRBV3-1 (or the pseudogene TRBV3-2) and TRBJ2-7; no definite D call. The CDR3 consists of 13 residues. V lost 4 bases and J 2 bases, leaving 9 bases between the germline ends. Germline CDR1 reads LGHDT; CDR2 reads YNNKEL (reference sequence). CDR3 region: CASSLRRTYEQYF. Written as DNA, the CDR3 is TGTGCCAGCAGCCTTCGGCGGACCTACGAGCAGTACTTC.

The rearrangement uses TRBV2 and TRBJ1-3; D remains unclear. The CDR3 loop spans 16 amino acids. Germline V gene data show CDR1 as SNHLY and CDR2 as FYNNEI. V lost 6 bases and J lost 0, with 15 bases in between. The CDR3 coding sequence is TGTGCCAGCAGCCCCGATCCCCCAGGCTCTGGAAACACCATATATTTT. It translates to CASSPDPPGSGNTIYF. The whole variable domain, filled in from reference TRBV2 and TRBJ1-3, reads EPEVTQTPSHQVTQMGQEVILRCVPISNHLYFYWYRQILGQKVEFLVSFYNNEISEKSEIFDDQFSVERPDGSNFTLKIRSTKLEDSAMYFCASSPDPPGSGNTIYFGEGSWLTVV.

This rearrangement joins TRBV6-1 to TRBJ1-5, with a possible D match to TRBD1 (6 bases). The CDR3 is 16 residues long. Germline loops: CDR1 MNHNS, CDR2 SASEGT. V was cut by 1 base and J by 2 bases, with 12 bases left in between. The CDR3 bases are TGTGCCAGCAGTGAAGGGAGGACAGCAGGCAATCAGCCCCAGCATTTT. It codes for CASSEGRTAGNQPQHF.

Only one count was recorded for this clone. The genes are TRBV27 and TRBJ2-3; 9 bases agree with TRBD1. V lost 6 bases and J lost 2; bases outside the gene matches: 9. Germline V CDR1 and CDR2: MNHEY, SMNVEV (reference sequence). This CDR3 is built from 16 residues. Here the CDR3 reads CASSRTGGLLTDTQYF. The CDR3 DNA is TGTGCCAGCAGCCGCACAGGGGGCCTACTCACAGATACGCAGTATTTT.

V usage is TRBV3-1 (or the pseudogene TRBV3-2) and J usage is TRBJ1-2, with 10 bases fitting TRBD1. V shed 6 bases and J 5 bases; nucleotides not matched to a gene: 6. The CDR3 totals 14 residues. The germline V gene encodes CDR1 LGHDT and CDR2 YNNKEL (reference sequence). The CDR3 region has the DNA TGTGCCAGCAGGACAGGGGGCAATCTTTATGGCTACACCTTC. Protein product: CASRTGGNLYGYTF.